This T cell receptor (beta chain) was identified during a study of shared clonotypes between healthy human individuals. Study-level background: CD8 memory received one plate per donor, CD8 naive two, CD4 memory three and CD4 naive three.

Whole-study findings and limits: Depth was large, yet rarefaction showed that sorted-subset sequencing was incomplete. Some clonotypes were shared by all four sorted-subset donors, while others were not shared. The non-shared ones had lower generation probabilities than the shared ones. Sample collection involved blood only; tissue repertoires are likely different.

Method: immunoSEQ multiplex PCR; TCRdb's copy keeps in-frame clones and lacks some. The table includes roughly 2.5 million clones, more than 90% detected once. There are 14 residues in the CDR3. V gave up 5 bases and J gave up 5 bases; unmatched junction bases: 6. Germline CDR1 reads SGHTA; CDR2 reads FQGNSA. Concerning this clone: The antigen is unknown.

The clonotype was recovered from a young man in good health. The specimen was naive CD4+ T cells sorted from blood. The subset was: CD45RA+ positively selected. This sequence joins TRBV7-2 and TRBJ2-4, with 7 bases matching TRBD2. The CDR3 loop reads CASSTTSVENIQYF. The DNA for the CDR3 is TGTGCCAGCAGCACTACTAGCGTGGAAAACATTCAGTACTTC. The whole variable domain, filled in from reference TRBV7-2 and TRBJ2-4, reads GAGVSQSPSNKVTEKGKDVELRCDPISGHTALYWYRQSLGQGLEFLIYFQGNSAPDKSGLPSDRFSAERTGGSVSTLTIQRTQQEDSAVYLCASSTTSVENIQYFGAGTRLSVL.